The clone carrying this T cell receptor beta chain was counted ten times or more. The entry originates in a study of Graves' ophthalmopathy and Graves' hyperthyroidism. Amplification of the TCR beta CDR3 regions used RNA transcripts (as template). First-round RT-PCR employed HTBI primers, with a second-round multiplex PCR after it. Each CDR3 protein gets one entry after TCRdb re-called the multiplex PCR reads with MiXCR. The repertoire holds 450,000 to 600,000 distinct CDR3 sequences, with 35% to 45% as singletons. Per the germline V gene, CDR1 is SQVTM and CDR2 is ANQGSEA. Trimming took 3 bases from V and 6 from J, leaving 8 bases between them. CDR3 length equals 11 residues.

The clonotype originates from an adult man with Graves' hyperthyroidism. The rearrangement links TRBV29-1 to TRBJ1-2; D gene uncertain. Sequencing was done on a sample of peripheral blood or thyroid tissue (not recorded which). CDR3 coding DNA: TGCAGCGTTGACTTGCGCCATGGCTACACCTTC. This translates into CSVDLRHGYTF.